Listed below are T cell receptor beta chains from one sample, sequenced in a study of T cell repertoires in cytomegalovirus infection. The antigens of these receptors remain unknown. MiXCR, run by TCRdb on the reads, gives a single entry per CDR3 protein. The profile covers some 800,000 distinct CDR3 sequences, with 25% to 35% appearing a single time and roughly 14% taken by the ten largest. The material was cultured CD8+ T cells from PBMCs, obtained from culture after CMV antigen stimulation. The receptors come from a human donor in good health (CMV status not recorded). Some clones in this sample may be carry-over from other donors' samples. Each CDR3 is given without its conserved first and last residue. The order of the fields is J gene, V gene, D gene, CDR3 protein. D genes are given only for firm matches.

j_gene: TRBJ2-6; v_gene: TRBV7-9; d_gene: .; CDR3aa: ASSLTGDISTGANVLT
j_gene: TRBJ2-1; v_gene: TRBV6-6; d_gene: .; CDR3aa: ASSYSGSLGYNEQF
j_gene: TRBJ2-3; v_gene: TRBV19; d_gene: .; CDR3aa: ASSPRDFSGYMDTQY
j_gene: TRBJ1-5; v_gene: TRBV19; d_gene: .; CDR3aa: ASSNRASNQPQH
j_gene: TRBJ1-4; v_gene: TRBV7-9; d_gene: .; CDR3aa: ASSLYRPLDNEKLF
j_gene: TRBJ1-3; v_gene: TRBV11-2; d_gene: .; CDR3aa: ASSVDSPAGNTIY
j_gene: TRBJ1-1; v_gene: TRBV6-8; d_gene: .; CDR3aa: ASSYIGQTTEAF
j_gene: TRBJ2-3; v_gene: TRBV7-6; d_gene: .; CDR3aa: ASSFVADTKY
j_gene: TRBJ1-1; v_gene: TRBV5-5; d_gene: .; CDR3aa: ASSSDPIPTEAF
j_gene: TRBJ1-1; v_gene: TRBV12-3/TRBV12-4; d_gene: TRBD1; CDR3aa: AVKVGDRERIMNTEAF
j_gene: TRBJ2-1; v_gene: TRBV7-9; d_gene: .; CDR3aa: ASTQGGSNEQF
j_gene: TRBJ2-2; v_gene: TRBV19; d_gene: .; CDR3aa: ASTYGPMNTVELF
j_gene: TRBJ1-2; v_gene: TRBV28; d_gene: .; CDR3aa: ASSFLPNRVGYT
j_gene: TRBJ1-5; v_gene: TRBV6-6; d_gene: .; CDR3aa: ASSYSTGPGGQPQH
j_gene: TRBJ2-3; v_gene: TRBV4-3; d_gene: .; CDR3aa: ASSLRGGGGNTDTQY
j_gene: TRBJ1-5; v_gene: TRBV5-1; d_gene: .; CDR3aa: ASSFDPNQPQH